Listed here are 11 T cell receptor beta chains from one sample, sequenced in a study of T cell clonotyping in hematopoietic cell transplantation. Repertoires were generated with immunoSEQ multiplex PCR, while TCRdb's copy carries only in-frame clones and drops some. This table holds about 1,100 clones, nearly 95% found once. Sequencing used PBMCs, obtained 180 days after allogeneic stem cell transplant. The receptor set was obtained from a male patient in his forties or fifties who had an allogeneic stem cell transplant from a related donor, so T cells may come from the graft donor. Some clones in this sample may be carry-over from other donors' samples.

The V call is TRBV9, the J call TRBJ2-1; TRBD2 matches at 14 bases. The CDR3 covers 16 residues. CDR1 is SGDLS, CDR2 YYNGEE, per germline. V dropped 4 bases and J dropped 4; count of bases not matched to a gene: 4. The CDR3 spells CASSSRLAGGYNEQFF. The CDR3 coding sequence is TGTGCCAGCAGCTCAAGACTAGCGGGAGGGTACAATGAGCAGTTCTTC.

J is TRBJ2-7 and V is TRBV28; weak D call: TRBD2 (6 bases). V was pared by 8 bases and J by 0 bases, with 17 bases between. CDR3 length: 15 amino acids. Germline V lookup: CDR1 MDHEN, CDR2 SYDVKM. DNA for the CDR3: TGTGCCAGCTATCCTGGAGCCGGGAGCTCCTACGAGCAGTACTTC. Translating gives CASYPGAGSSYEQYF.

The chain employs TRBV6-1 and TRBJ1-5; D is unclear. Germline lookup yields CDR1 MNHNS and CDR2 SASEGT. CDR3 length: 13 residues. V gave up 8 bases and J gave up 1 base, with 9 bases separating them. The CDR3 loop reads CASEVVSNQPQHF. The CDR3 DNA is TGTGCCAGCGAGGTGGTAAGCAATCAGCCCCAGCATTTT.

The chain links TRBV2 to TRBJ2-3, with TRBD2 identical over 7 bases. V lost 8 bases to trimming and J lost 1 base; unmatched junction nucleotides: 9. The CDR3 sequence is 15 residues long. In germline, CDR1 is SNHLY, CDR2 FYNNEI. As DNA, the CDR3 is TGTGCCAGCCACCTCGCGGCGGGGGGCACAGATACGCAGTATTTT. Amino acids: CASHLAAGGTDTQYF.

J is TRBJ2-3 and V is TRBV9; no clear D gene. Trimming removed 4 bases at V and 6 bases at J, with 18 bases between. The CDR3 spans 15 residues. Germline loops: CDR1 SGDLS, CDR2 YYNGEE. CDR3 loop: CASSTSSNTPDTQYF. As DNA, the CDR3 is TGTGCCAGCAGCACCTCGAGTAATACACCCGATACGCAGTATTTT.

The V gene is TRBV2, the J gene TRBJ1-6, with 8 positions matching TRBD1. CDR1 and CDR2 from the germline V gene are SNHLY and FYNNEI. CDR3 length: 16 amino acids. With V trimmed by 6 bases and J by 9 bases, 13 bases remained unmatched. The CDR3 DNA reads as TGTGCCAGCAGGCGCGACCGGACAGGGCGGGGTTCACCCCTCCACTTT. Translation gives CASRRDRTGRGSPLHF. Together with reference TRBV2 and TRBJ1-6, the CDR3 gives the full variable domain: EPEVTQTPSHQVTQMGQEVILRCVPISNHLYFYWYRQILGQKVEFLVSFYNNEISEKSEIFDDQFSVERPDGSNFTLKIRSTKLEDSAMYFCASRRDRTGRGSPLHFGNGTRLTVT.

The V and J genes are TRBV27 and TRBJ1-2; a weak D match, TRBD1 (6 bases). This CDR3 comprises 18 residues. V lost 5 bases and J 1 base, leaving 23 bases between the germline ends. CDR1 is MNHEY and CDR2 is SMNVEV in the germline V gene (reference sequence). The CDR3 protein is CASSPAQGKGIGNYGYTF. In DNA, the CDR3 is TGTGCCAGCAGTCCTGCCCAGGGGAAAGGGATAGGTAACTATGGCTACACCTTC.

The V gene is TRBV5-1, the J gene TRBJ2-4, with D perhaps matching TRBD1 (5 bases). Germline CDR1 SGHRS, CDR2 YFSETQ. The CDR3 is 14 amino acids. V was shortened by 0 bases and J by 15 bases, with 19 bases between the two germline ends. The CDR3 nucleotides read TGCGCCAGCAGCTTGGGACAGAGTCGACGAGAGCTGTACTTC. Protein product: CASSLGQSRRELYF.

The rearrangement uses TRBV5-1 and TRBJ2-7; a weak D match, TRBD1 (5 bases). The length of the CDR3 is 15 residues. Trimming cost V 4 bases and J 7 bases, with 21 bases left between them. The germline V gene has CDR1 SGHRS and CDR2 YFSETQ. CDR3 sequence reads: CASSVIQGYYGEQYF. The CDR3 region has the DNA TGCGCCAGCAGCGTTATTCAGGGATACTACGGAGAGCAGTACTTC. The full variable domain, its missing parts supplied by reference TRBV5-1 and TRBJ2-7, is KAGVTQTPRYLIKTRGQQVTLSCSPISGHRSVSWYQQTPGQGLQFLFEYFSETQRNKGNFPGRFSGRQFSNSRSEMNVSTLELGDSALYLCASSVIQGYYGEQYFGPGTRLTVT.

This chain links TRBV6-1 with TRBJ1-2, with 8 nucleotides matching TRBD1. With 1 base clipped from V and 4 bases from J, the junction kept 11 bases outside the gene matches. The CDR3 is made up of 17 amino acids. CDR1 and CDR2 (germline): MNHNS, SASEGT. DNA for the CDR3: TGTGCCAGCAGTGAAGGGGAGACAGGGGTTAAAAGCTATGGCTACACCTTC. Translating gives CASSEGETGVKSYGYTF.

The count of this clone is one. The gene calls are TRBV14 and TRBJ2-7; 8 nucleotides match TRBD1. CDR1 and CDR2 (germline): SGHDN, FVKESK. J lost 5 bases, V lost 0 bases, and 3 bases had no gene match. This CDR3 is 14 amino acids long. For the CDR3, the DNA is TGTGCCAGCAGCCAAGAAACAGGGGGAGACGAGCAGTACTTC. Protein product: CASSQETGGDEQYF.